These T cell receptor beta chains were read from a single sample in a study of blood T cell repertoires in COVID-19. Sequencing used immunoSEQ multiplex PCR; TCRdb keeps in-frame clones, though not all of them. The sample holds a few hundred thousand clones, approximately 90% seen once. Sequences were obtained from peripheral blood. The receptors shown here come from a man aged 45 to 65 with acute or convalescent COVID-19. CDR3s include the opening cysteine and the closing phenylalanine or tryptophan. Each record gives: V gene, CDR3 length, D gene, J gene, clone size, CDR3 DNA, CDR3 protein. A D gene is named only where the DNA matches it firmly. Clone size is not always given. Where it is, it says once, few, many or a class for expanded clones.

V: TRBV7-9
length: 15
D: NA
J: TRBJ1-1
size: NA
DNA: TGTGCCAGCAGCTTAGCTGCGGGAAAGAACACTGAAGCTTTCTTT
CDR3: CASSLAAGKNTEAFF

V: TRBV7-2
length: 13
D: NA
J: TRBJ2-1
size: once
DNA: TGTGCCAGCAGCTTCAAAGGGAGTAATGAGCAGTTCTTC
CDR3: CASSFKGSNEQFF

V: TRBV30
length: 13
D: NA
J: TRBJ1-2
size: NA
DNA: TGTGCCTGGAATGACGGGATCAACTATGGCTACACCTTC
CDR3: CAWNDGINYGYTF

V: TRBV28
length: 14
D: NA
J: TRBJ2-1
size: NA
DNA: TGTGCCAGCCTTTTCGGCCCCGGGGAGAATGAGCAGTTCTTC
CDR3: CASLFGPGENEQFF

V: TRBV5-1
length: 15
D: TRBD1
J: TRBJ1-2
size: NA
DNA: TGCGCCAGCAGCTTGGGCGGGGGACAGGGCTTTGGCTACACCTTC
CDR3: CASSLGGGQGFGYTF

V: TRBV6-5
length: 13
D: NA
J: TRBJ1-4
size: NA
DNA: TGTGCCAGCAGTCGGGCGGGGAGTGAAAAACTGTTTTTT
CDR3: CASSRAGSEKLFF

V: TRBV6-5
length: 14
D: TRBD1
J: TRBJ1-1
size: NA
DNA: TGTGCCAGCAGCGACAGGGTTGGGGGGACTGAAGCTTTCTTT
CDR3: CASSDRVGGTEAFF

V: TRBV5-6
length: 12
D: NA
J: TRBJ1-5
size: NA
DNA: TGTGCCAGCAGCTTGCGAGATCAGCCCCAGCATTTT
CDR3: CASSLRDQPQHF

V: TRBV19
length: 13
D: NA
J: TRBJ1-5
size: NA
DNA: TGTGCCAGCACCGGGAAGTCCAATCAGCCCCAGCATTTT
CDR3: CASTGKSNQPQHF

V: TRBV3-1/TRBV3-2
length: 15
D: NA
J: TRBJ1-6
size: NA
DNA: TGTGCCAGCAGTTCTGAGGGAGGGAGTAATTCACCCCTCCACTTT
CDR3: CASSSEGGSNSPLHF

V: TRBV5-4
length: 14
D: TRBD2
J: TRBJ2-2
size: once
DNA: TGTGCCAGCAGCTTTGGGGGGGAGGCCGGGGAGCTGTTTTTT
CDR3: CASSFGGEAGELFF

V: TRBV12-3/TRBV12-4
length: 12
D: TRBD1
J: TRBJ1-2
size: once
DNA: TGTGCCAGCAGTTCGACAGGGTATGGCTACACCTTC
CDR3: CASSSTGYGYTF

V: TRBV7-9
length: 12
D: NA
J: TRBJ1-2
size: NA
DNA: TGTGCCAGCAGCTTAGGGGGCCGGGGCTACACCTTC
CDR3: CASSLGGRGYTF

V: TRBV9
length: 15
D: NA
J: TRBJ2-3
size: NA
DNA: TGTGCCAGCAGCCTCACTTCCTCTAGAGCAGATACGCAGTATTTT
CDR3: CASSLTSSRADTQYF

V: TRBV7-2
length: 15
D: TRBD2
J: TRBJ2-1
size: NA
DNA: TGTGCCAGCAGCTTAGGATTAGCGGGGAGCATCGAGCAGTTCTTC
CDR3: CASSLGLAGSIEQFF

V: TRBV5-5
length: 15
D: NA
J: TRBJ1-2
size: NA
DNA: TGTGCCAGCAGCTTGGAGGGGTCCGGGACTTTAGGCTACACCTTC
CDR3: CASSLEGSGTLGYTF

V: TRBV18
length: 13
D: NA
J: TRBJ1-1
size: NA
DNA: TGTGCCAGCTCACCGCTTAGGAACACTGAAGCTTTCTTT
CDR3: CASSPLRNTEAFF

V: TRBV10-3
length: 13
D: NA
J: TRBJ1-2
size: NA
DNA: TGTGCCATCCGTGGCATGGGGGGGGGAGGCTACACCTTC
CDR3: CAIRGMGGGGYTF

V: TRBV7-9
length: 15
D: TRBD1
J: TRBJ2-3
size: NA
DNA: TGTGCCAGCAGCTCAGGGGGAAGGGGAACAGATACGCAGTATTTT
CDR3: CASSSGGRGTDTQYF

V: TRBV9
length: 14
D: NA
J: TRBJ2-7
size: once
DNA: TGTGCCAGCAGCGTCCACAGGGAGCCCTACGAGCAGTACTTC
CDR3: CASSVHREPYEQYF

V: TRBV2
length: 15
D: TRBD1
J: TRBJ1-1
size: NA
DNA: TGTGCCAGAGATGGGGACAGGTTCTTGAACACTGAAGCTTTCTTT
CDR3: CARDGDRFLNTEAFF

V: TRBV6-2/TRBV6-3
length: 15
D: TRBD1
J: TRBJ1-2
size: few
DNA: TGTGCCAGCAGTTCGCGTGGGGGGACAGTCAACGGCTACACCTTC
CDR3: CASSSRGGTVNGYTF

V: TRBV28
length: 14
D: NA
J: TRBJ1-2
size: NA
DNA: TGTGCCAGCACCTTCTCGGGATCAGCAGGTGGCTACACCTTC
CDR3: CASTFSGSAGGYTF

V: TRBV6-5
length: 15
D: NA
J: TRBJ1-1
size: NA
DNA: TGTGCCAGCTGGCAGGGGATTACTTTGAACACTGAAGCTTTCTTT
CDR3: CASWQGITLNTEAFF

V: TRBV9
length: 13
D: NA
J: TRBJ2-2
size: once
DNA: TGTGCCAGCAGCGTAGCCGGGACCGGGGAGCTGTTTTTT
CDR3: CASSVAGTGELFF

V: TRBV6-5
length: 14
D: TRBD1
J: TRBJ1-1
size: NA
DNA: TGTGCCAGCAGTACAACAGGGGTGGACACTGAAGCTTTCTTT
CDR3: CASSTTGVDTEAFF

V: TRBV7-9
length: 15
D: TRBD1
J: TRBJ1-6
size: once
DNA: TGTGCCAGCAGCCCCCAGGGGGCCCGTAATTCACCCCTCCACTTT
CDR3: CASSPQGARNSPLHF

V: TRBV29-1
length: 13
D: NA
J: TRBJ1-1
size: once
DNA: TGCAGCGTTGAACAGGGTCTGGGCACTGAAGCTTTCTTT
CDR3: CSVEQGLGTEAFF

V: TRBV5-4
length: 13
D: NA
J: TRBJ1-1
size: NA
DNA: TGTGCCAGCAGCTTGGTCGACACCACTGAAGCTTTCTTT
CDR3: CASSLVDTTEAFF

V: TRBV4-1
length: 15
D: NA
J: TRBJ1-2
size: NA
DNA: TGCGCCAGCAGCCAGAATGGCAGGGTGCAGGACGGCTACACCTTC
CDR3: CASSQNGRVQDGYTF

V: TRBV2
length: 14
D: TRBD2
J: TRBJ2-1
size: NA
DNA: TGTGCCAGCGGGGGACTAGCGGGGTACAATGAGCAGTTCTTC
CDR3: CASGGLAGYNEQFF

V: TRBV11-3
length: 16
D: NA
J: TRBJ2-1
size: NA
DNA: TGTGCCAGCAGCTTAGATCGGCAGGGGGGAAAAGGTGAGCAGTTCTTC
CDR3: CASSLDRQGGKGEQFF

V: TRBV28
length: 14
D: TRBD1
J: TRBJ2-1
size: NA
DNA: TGTGCCAGCAGTTTGATACAGGGGAGTTATGAGCAGTTCTTC
CDR3: CASSLIQGSYEQFF

V: TRBV11-2
length: 14
D: TRBD1
J: TRBJ1-1
size: NA
DNA: TGTGCCAGCAGCGCCGACAGGGGGATCGCTGAAGCTTTCTTT
CDR3: CASSADRGIAEAFF

V: TRBV19
length: 11
D: NA
J: TRBJ1-2
size: NA
DNA: TGTGCCAGTTCGTCAGGGCTCCCCAGCACCTTC
CDR3: CASSSGLPSTF